The entry that follows covers one T cell receptor beta chain sequence. Its matching antigen is unknown. Generated by immunoSEQ multiplex PCR, the TCRdb table keeps only in-frame clones and is missing some. The sample has roughly 60,000 clones, 74% seen once; the top ten hold over 4%. As for time point: week 35, safety follow-up. Each vaccine dose was 300 ug of mutant IDH1 20-mer peptide, with topical imiquimod. These data belong to a study of a mutant IDH1 vaccine in newly diagnosed glioma. Broader study findings: 85% to 95% of patients showed vaccine-induced immune responses across multiple MHC alleles.

The CDR3 contains 15 residues. CDR1 and CDR2 from the germline V gene are MGHRA and YSYEKL. Trimming took 2 bases from V and 6 from J; bases not matched to a gene: 1. This sample comprised PBMCs, obtained from a glioma patient whose treatment included an IDH1 peptide vaccine. This receptor was obtained from a man aged 45-65 years with glioma. The rearrangement joins TRBV4-1 to TRBJ1-6; 10 positions agree with TRBD1. CDR3 bases: TGCGCCAGCAGCCAAAGGGACAGGGGTAATTCACCCCTCCACTTT. Protein sequence: CASSQRDRGNSPLHF.